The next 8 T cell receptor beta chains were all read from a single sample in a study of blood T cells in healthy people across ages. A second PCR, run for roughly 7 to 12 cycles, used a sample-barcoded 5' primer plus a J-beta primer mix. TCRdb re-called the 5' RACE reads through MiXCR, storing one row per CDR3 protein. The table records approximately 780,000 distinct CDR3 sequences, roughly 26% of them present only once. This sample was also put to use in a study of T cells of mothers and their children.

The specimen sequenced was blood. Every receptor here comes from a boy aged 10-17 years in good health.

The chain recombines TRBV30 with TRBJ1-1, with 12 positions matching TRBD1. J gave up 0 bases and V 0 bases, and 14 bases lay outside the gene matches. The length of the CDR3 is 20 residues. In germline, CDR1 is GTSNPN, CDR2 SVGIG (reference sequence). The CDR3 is CAWSVLGTGGSRILNTEAFF. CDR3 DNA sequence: TGTGCCTGGAGTGTACTAGGGACAGGGGGCTCTAGAATTCTGAACACTGAAGCTTTCTTT.

CDR3 sequence reads: CASSLARSSYSNTGELFF. The DNA for the CDR3 is TGCGCCAGCAGCTTGGCCCGGAGTAGTTACTCGAACACCGGGGAGCTGTTTTTT. The rearrangement links TRBV5-1 to TRBJ2-2, with no clear D. The CDR3 runs to 18 residues. Germline values: CDR1 SGHRS, CDR2 YFSETQ. The V end lost 0 bases, the J end lost 0 bases, and 15 bases lay between the germline ends.

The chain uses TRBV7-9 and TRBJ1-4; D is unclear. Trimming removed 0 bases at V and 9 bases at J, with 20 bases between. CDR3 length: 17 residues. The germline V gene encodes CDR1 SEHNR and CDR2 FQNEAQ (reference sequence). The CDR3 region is CASSLATDGPIMKKLFF. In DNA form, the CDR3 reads TGTGCCAGCAGCTTAGCAACGGACGGCCCTATAATGAAAAAACTGTTTTTT.

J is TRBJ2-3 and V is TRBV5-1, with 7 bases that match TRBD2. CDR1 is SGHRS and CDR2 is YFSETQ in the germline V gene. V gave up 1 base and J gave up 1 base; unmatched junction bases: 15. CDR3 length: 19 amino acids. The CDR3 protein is CASSLRAGGTFPGTDTQYF. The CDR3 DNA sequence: TGCGCCAGCAGCTTGAGGGCCGGGGGGACCTTCCCTGGCACAGATACGCAGTATTTT.

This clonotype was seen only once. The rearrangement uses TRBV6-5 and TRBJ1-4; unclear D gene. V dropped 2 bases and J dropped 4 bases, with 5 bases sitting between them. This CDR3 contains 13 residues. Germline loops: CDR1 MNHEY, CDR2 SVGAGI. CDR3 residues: CASSYISNEKLFF. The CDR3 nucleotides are TGTGCCAGCAGTTACATCAGTAATGAAAAACTGTTTTTT.

CDR3 residues: CASGLVPSRQGHRNEQFF. CDR3 DNA: TGTGCTAGTGGTTTGGTACCATCAAGGCAGGGGCATCGAAATGAGCAGTTCTTC. The chain couples TRBV12-5 to TRBJ2-1, with D perhaps TRBD1 (6 bases). The CDR3 has 18 residues. Germline values: CDR1 LGHNT, CDR2 FRNRAP. The germline V and J ends were trimmed by 0 bases and 7 bases, with 22 bases remaining between them. The variable domain in full, completed from reference TRBV12-5 and TRBJ2-1, reads DARVTQTPRHKVTEMGQEVTMRCQPILGHNTVFWYRQTMMQGLELLAYFRNRAPLDDSGMPKDRFSAEMPDATLATLKIQPSEPRDSAVYFCASGLVPSRQGHRNEQFFGPGTRLTVL.

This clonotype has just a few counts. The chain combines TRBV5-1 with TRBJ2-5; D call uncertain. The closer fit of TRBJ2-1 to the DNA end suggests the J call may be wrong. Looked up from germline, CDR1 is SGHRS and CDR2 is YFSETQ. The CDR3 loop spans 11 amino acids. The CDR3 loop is CASRIDFEQFF. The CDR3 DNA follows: TGCGCCAGCCGGATAGACTTTGAGCAGTTCTTC.

The CDR3: CASSYTRDRGHYEQYF. The DNA of the CDR3 is TGTGCCAGCAGTTACACCCGGGACAGGGGTCACTACGAGCAGTACTTC. This chain connects TRBV6-2 or TRBV6-3 to TRBJ2-7; 10 nucleotides line up with TRBD1. The CDR3 has 16 amino acids. The V gene's germline CDR1 is MNHEY and CDR2 SVGEGT. Germline trimming cut 2 bases from V and 3 bases from J; bases unmatched to any gene: 7.